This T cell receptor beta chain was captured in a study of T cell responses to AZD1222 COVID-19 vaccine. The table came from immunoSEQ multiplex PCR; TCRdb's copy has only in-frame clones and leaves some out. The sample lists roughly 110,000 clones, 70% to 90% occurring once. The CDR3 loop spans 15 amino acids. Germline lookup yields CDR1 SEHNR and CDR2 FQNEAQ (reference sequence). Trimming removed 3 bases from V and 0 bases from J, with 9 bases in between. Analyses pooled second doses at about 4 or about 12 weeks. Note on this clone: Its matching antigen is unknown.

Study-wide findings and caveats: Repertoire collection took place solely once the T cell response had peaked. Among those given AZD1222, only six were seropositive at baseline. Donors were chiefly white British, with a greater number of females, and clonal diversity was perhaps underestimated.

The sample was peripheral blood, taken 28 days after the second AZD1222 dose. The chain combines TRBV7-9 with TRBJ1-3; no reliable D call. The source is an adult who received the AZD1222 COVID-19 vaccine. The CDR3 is CASSLDSISGNTIYF. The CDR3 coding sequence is TGTGCCAGCAGCTTGGACTCCATCTCTGGAAACACCATATATTTT.